The 29 T cell receptor beta chains below come from one sample, sequenced in a study of CD8+ T cells in alopecia areata. Specified treatment: oral pan-JAK inhibitor, 5-10 mg twice daily. RNA extraction and reverse transcription yielded cDNA as sequencing template. Repertoires were generated with immunoSEQ multiplex PCR, while TCRdb's copy carries only in-frame clones and drops some. The table records some 200,000 clones, roughly 64% of them present only once. The specimen comprised CD4+ T cells sorted from blood, sampled at week 24, from a patient treated with tofacitinib. These TCRs come from a human donor with alopecia areata.

This sequence joins TRBV7-3 and TRBJ2-1; TRBD2 matches 14 bases. J lost 5 bases, V lost 0 bases, and 3 bases had no gene match. Germline assignment: CDR1 SGHTA and CDR2 FQGTGA. The CDR3 spans 17 residues. CDR3 region: CASSLTRLAGGNNEQFF. DNA for the CDR3: TGTGCCAGCAGCTTAACCCGACTAGCGGGAGGGAACAATGAGCAGTTCTTC.

The chain employs TRBV5-1 and TRBJ1-2; weak D call: TRBD1 (5 bases). Trimming left V 1 base short and J 6 bases short, with 16 bases between. The CDR3 sequence is 15 residues long. In germline, CDR1 is SGHRS, CDR2 YFSETQ. CDR3 region: CASSLIDRGVDGYTF. For the CDR3, the DNA is TGCGCCAGCAGCTTGATCGACCGGGGCGTCGATGGCTACACCTTC.

The chain joins TRBV5-1 to TRBJ2-3; possibly TRBD2 for D (6 bases). This CDR3 spans 16 amino acids. The V and J ends lost 3 bases and 2 bases respectively, with 16 bases between them. Germline lookup yields CDR1 SGHRS and CDR2 YFSETQ. The CDR3 region is CASSSLPGLVTDTQYF. CDR3 DNA sequence: TGCGCCAGCAGCTCCCTACCGGGACTTGTCACAGATACGCAGTATTTT.

This chain links TRBV29-1 with TRBJ2-3, with D uncertain. This CDR3 region has 13 residues. V lost 2 bases, J lost 2 bases, and 8 bases lay in between. Germline assignment: CDR1 SQVTM and CDR2 ANQGSEA. The CDR3 sequence: CSVESVITDTQYF. CDR3 in DNA: TGCAGCGTTGAAAGCGTTATCACAGATACGCAGTATTTT.

This clone was seen more than once but under ten times. This chain joins TRBV7-3 and TRBJ2-6; no reliable D call. CDR1 is SGHTA and CDR2 is FQGTGA in the germline V gene. The CDR3 runs 14 residues. V was shortened by 5 bases and J by 0 bases, with 5 bases between the two germline ends. The DNA of the CDR3 is TGTGCCAGCAGCATAAACTCTGGGGCCAACGTCCTGACTTTC. As protein: CASSINSGANVLTF.

CDR3 sequence: CAIRKEETQYF. The CDR3 region has the DNA TGTGCCATCAGGAAAGAAGAGACCCAGTACTTC. The V gene is TRBV10-3, the J gene TRBJ2-5, with D hard to call. The length of the CDR3 is 11 residues. CDR1 and CDR2 from the germline V gene are ENHRY and SYGVKD. V was trimmed by 6 bases and J by 3 bases, leaving 5 bases between them.

This clone was seen a single time. The chain recombines TRBV4-1 with TRBJ1-5; D is unresolved. Trimming removed 6 bases from V and 4 bases from J, with 16 bases in between. Germline CDR1 reads MGHRA; CDR2 reads YSYEKL. The CDR3 has 15 amino acids. The CDR3 DNA reads as TGCGCCAGCAGTCGGCCAGGTGGGTCTAATCAGCCCCAGCATTTT. It encodes CASSRPGGSNQPQHF.

V usage is TRBV5-1 and J usage is TRBJ2-6, with D tentatively TRBD1 (6 bases). CDR3 length: 16 amino acids. V lost 3 bases and J lost 3, with 13 bases in between. Germline CDR1 SGHRS, CDR2 YFSETQ. The CDR3 protein is CASSSYRDRGANVLTF. The CDR3 DNA is TGCGCCAGCAGCTCATACAGGGACCGTGGGGCCAACGTCCTGACTTTC. The whole variable domain, remainder taken from reference TRBV5-1 and TRBJ2-6, is KAGVTQTPRYLIKTRGQQVTLSCSPISGHRSVSWYQQTPGQGLQFLFEYFSETQRNKGNFPGRFSGRQFSNSRSEMNVSTLELGDSALYLCASSSYRDRGANVLTFGAGSRLTVL.

The chain carries TRBV4-1 and TRBJ2-1, with D perhaps TRBD1 or TRBD2 (7 bases each). The ends were cut back, 4 bases at V and 4 bases at J, with 14 bases in the middle. The CDR3 runs 15 residues. CDR1 and CDR2 (germline): MGHRA, YSYEKL. CDR3 DNA sequence: TGCGCCAGCAGCCGACAGGGAGGGCCTTACAATGAGCAGTTCTTC. It codes for CASSRQGGPYNEQFF.

This clone was counted between two and nine times. The rearrangement uses TRBV19 and TRBJ2-2; D is uncertain. Germline assignment: CDR1 LNHDA and CDR2 SQIVND (reference sequence). This CDR3 spans 11 amino acids. V was clipped by 7 bases and J by 6 bases, with 6 bases between them. In nucleotides, the CDR3 is TGTGCCAGTACCAGTTCCGGGGAGCTGTTTTTT. Amino acid sequence: CASTSSGELFF.

The chain has TRBV7-9 and TRBJ1-2; D unresolved. The germline CDR1 and CDR2 sequences are SEHNR and FQNEAQ (reference sequence). Deletions cut 5 bases from V and 3 bases from J, with 10 bases between. CDR3 length: 13 residues. The CDR3, as DNA: TGTGCCAGCAGCCCTAGGGTCCACTATGGCTACACCTTC. Residues: CASSPRVHYGYTF.

The sample holds a few counts of this clone. The CDR3 protein is CASSQDGINYGYTF. The CDR3 coding sequence is TGCGCCAGCAGCCAAGACGGGATTAACTATGGCTACACCTTC. The V and J genes are TRBV4-3 and TRBJ1-2; the D is unclear. This CDR3 is built from 14 residues. V lost 0 bases to trimming and J lost 1 base, with 6 bases between them. The germline CDR1 and CDR2 sequences are LGHNA and YSLEER.

The chain is built from TRBV25-1 and TRBJ2-6, with D hard to call. This CDR3 region has 12 residues. Between the trimmed V and J ends, which lost 3 bases and 9 bases, there was a span of 6 bases. Germline assignment: CDR1 MGHDK and CDR2 SYGVNS. The CDR3 nucleotides read TGTGCCAGCAGTGAGCAGTACAACGTCCTGACTTTC. Translation: CASSEQYNVLTF.

The chain has TRBV5-4 and TRBJ2-3; no firm D call. The ends were cut back, 4 bases at V and 2 bases at J, with 14 bases in the middle. The CDR3 extends over 15 amino acids. Germline V lookup: CDR1 SGHNT, CDR2 YYREEE (reference sequence). This CDR3 reads CASSRPPTDTDTQYF. The CDR3 coding sequence is TGTGCCAGCAGCCGCCCCCCCACCGACACAGATACGCAGTATTTT.

The chain joins TRBV5-1 to TRBJ1-6, with D unresolved. Germline V gene lookup returns CDR1 SGHRS and CDR2 YFSETQ. This CDR3 is 16 amino acids long. Trimming cost V 1 base and J 0 bases, with 8 bases left between them. CDR3: CASSLSSSSYNSPLHF. The CDR3 coding sequence is TGCGCCAGCAGCTTGAGCTCGAGCTCCTATAATTCACCCCTCCACTTT.

V is TRBV19 and J is TRBJ2-3; perhaps TRBD2 as D (6 bases). The CDR3 totals 14 residues. Trimming removed 11 bases at V and 5 bases at J, with 20 bases between. Germline V CDR1 and CDR2: LNHDA, SQIVND (reference sequence). The CDR3 region has the DNA TGTGCCTCCACCCCCAGCGGGTCAAAAGATACGCAGTATTTT. This translates into CASTPSGSKDTQYF.

This clone was recorded a few times. The chain couples TRBV10-3 to TRBJ2-5; the match to TRBD1 covers 12 bases. The CDR3 has 15 residues. V lost 8 bases and J lost 5; bases outside the gene matches: 9. In germline, CDR1 is ENHRY, CDR2 SYGVKD. CDR3 region: CAIRRGQGAMETQYF. The CDR3 nucleotides are TGTGCCATCCGTAGGGGACAGGGGGCAATGGAGACCCAGTACTTC.

The chain recombines TRBV7-9 with TRBJ2-6; possible D gene TRBD2, 5 bases. The germline gives CDR1 SEHNR, CDR2 FQNEAQ (reference sequence). Trimming removed 5 bases at V and 4 bases at J, with 12 bases between. This CDR3 contains 15 residues. CDR3 sequence reads: CASSSRGFGANVLTF. CDR3 nucleotide sequence: TGTGCCAGCAGCAGTCGGGGATTCGGGGCCAACGTCCTGACTTTC.

V gene TRBV29-1 combines with J gene TRBJ1-1; D is undetermined. Trimming cost V 4 bases and J 8 bases, with 8 bases left between them. The CDR3 is 10 residues long. In germline, CDR1 is SQVTM, CDR2 ANQGSEA. The CDR3 nucleotides are TGCAGCGTTGGGGAGGCAGAAGCTTTCTTT. Translation: CSVGEAEAFF.

This rearrangement joins TRBV28 to TRBJ1-2; tentative D call: TRBD1 (5 bases). The germline V gene has CDR1 MDHEN and CDR2 SYDVKM. This CDR3 is built from 15 residues. V was cut by 5 bases and J by 3 bases, with 16 bases left in between. The CDR3 region has the DNA TGTGCCAGCAGTGACCCCGGGACGCGGGACTATGGCTACACCTTC. Translating gives CASSDPGTRDYGYTF.

CDR3 loop: CASSLQGAVSPLHF. The CDR3 nucleotides read TGTGCCAGCAGTTTACAGGGGGCGGTTTCACCCCTCCACTTT. The chain combines TRBV6-5 with TRBJ1-6; 9 nucleotides match TRBD1. The V gene end was trimmed by 4 bases and the J gene end by 9 bases; junction bases not matched to a gene: 4. CDR1 and CDR2 (germline): MNHEY, SVGAGI. This CDR3 comprises 14 residues.

This chain joins TRBV5-1 and TRBJ1-1, with D unresolved. Trimming stripped 0 bases from V and 4 bases from J, with 16 bases between. This CDR3 is 16 amino acids long. The germline CDR1 and CDR2 sequences are SGHRS and YFSETQ. The CDR3 sequence: CASSLGGSRGGTEAFF. Written as DNA, the CDR3 is TGCGCCAGCAGCTTGGGAGGTTCTCGGGGAGGCACTGAAGCTTTCTTT.

This rearrangement joins TRBV9 to TRBJ1-1, with D unresolved. Looked up from germline, CDR1 is SGDLS and CDR2 is YYNGEE. The CDR3 contains 13 residues. V dropped 4 bases and J dropped 3 bases, with 10 bases sitting between them. Written as DNA, the CDR3 is TGTGCCAGCAGCCCACGTGCGGACACTGAAGCTTTCTTT. Translating gives CASSPRADTEAFF.

J is TRBJ2-4 and V is TRBV29-1, with TRBD2 as a possible D gene (7 bases). The CDR3 sequence is 14 residues long. Germline CDR1 reads SQVTM; CDR2 reads ANQGSEA. Trimming pared 6 bases from V and 4 bases from J, leaving 16 bases between. For the CDR3, the DNA is TGCAGCGTCGTTACCAAGGGGGGGAAAAACATTCAGTACTTC. Amino acid sequence: CSVVTKGGKNIQYF.

The J gene is TRBJ1-5, the V gene TRBV4-1; D unresolved. Per the germline V gene, CDR1 is MGHRA and CDR2 is YSYEKL. The CDR3 length is 17 residues. Trimming shortened V by 2 bases and J by 0 bases, and 14 bases separated the two germline ends. CDR3 in amino acids: CASSQPAAGNSNQPQHF. In DNA form, the CDR3 reads TGCGCCAGCAGCCAACCCGCCGCGGGGAATAGCAATCAGCCCCAGCATTTT.

CDR3 protein: CAWSLGRGQPQHF. The CDR3 nucleotides read TGTGCCTGGAGTCTCGGCAGAGGGCAGCCCCAGCATTTT. The rearrangement joins TRBV30 to TRBJ1-5, with no clear D. V lost 2 bases and J lost 7, with 12 bases in between. The CDR3 is 13 residues long. Germline V gene sequence: CDR1 GTSNPN, CDR2 SVGIG (reference sequence).

This clone occurred a few times. The rearrangement links TRBV7-2 to TRBJ2-7; TRBD2 agrees at 10 bases. The CDR3 runs to 15 residues. Per the germline V gene, CDR1 is SGHTA and CDR2 is FQGNSA. With 5 bases clipped from V and 5 bases from J, the junction kept 9 bases outside the gene matches. For the CDR3, the DNA is TGTGCCAGCAGCCGGAGCGGGGGGGCCGAAAACGAGCAGTACTTC. Translation: CASSRSGGAENEQYF.

This clone has a handful of counts. The V and J genes are TRBV5-1 and TRBJ2-5; 13 bases map to TRBD2. J lost 5 bases, V lost 4 bases, and 11 bases had no gene match. CDR3 length equals 17 residues. CDR1 is SGHRS and CDR2 is YFSETQ in the germline V gene. DNA of the CDR3: TGCGCCAGCAGCACCCGGCGACTAGCGGGAGGTGCCGAGACCCAGTACTTC. Protein: CASSTRRLAGGAETQYF.

This chain links TRBV7-9 with TRBJ2-1; no reliable D call. This CDR3 comprises 15 residues. Deletions cut 0 bases from V and 0 bases from J, with 6 bases between. The germline CDR1 and CDR2 sequences are SEHNR and FQNEAQ (reference sequence). This CDR3 reads CASSLAASSYNEQFF. The CDR3 region has the DNA TGTGCCAGCAGCTTAGCAGCTAGCTCCTACAATGAGCAGTTCTTC.